This T cell receptor beta chain was profiled in a study of blood T cell repertoires in COVID-19. Background on the study: T cells, B-cell-depleted T cells, or PBMCs supplied cDNA or gDNA.

Per the original methods: Scientists estimated how many nucleated cells there were by amplifying reference gene primers. Only in-frame clones appear in the TCRdb table, and some are missing; sequencing was by immunoSEQ multiplex PCR. From that table come the V and J calls and clone size; the DNA was used to work out D and trimming. This table has approximately 90,000 clones, 89% appearing once. The CDR3 loop spans 13 amino acids. Germline V gene sequence: CDR1 KGHSH, CDR2 LQKENI. Trimming cost V 4 bases and J 4 bases; bases outside gene matches: 2. During active infection, Seattle patients enrolled and were then monitored through disease.

This sequence joins TRBV18 and TRBJ2-5, with 8 bases matching TRBD1. The TCR was taken from a man aged 55-75 years with COVID-19, enrolled during active disease. The sequenced sample consisted of peripheral blood. CDR3 protein: CASSLDRGETQYF. The CDR3 DNA follows: TGTGCCAGCTCACTCGACAGGGGAGAGACCCAGTACTTC.